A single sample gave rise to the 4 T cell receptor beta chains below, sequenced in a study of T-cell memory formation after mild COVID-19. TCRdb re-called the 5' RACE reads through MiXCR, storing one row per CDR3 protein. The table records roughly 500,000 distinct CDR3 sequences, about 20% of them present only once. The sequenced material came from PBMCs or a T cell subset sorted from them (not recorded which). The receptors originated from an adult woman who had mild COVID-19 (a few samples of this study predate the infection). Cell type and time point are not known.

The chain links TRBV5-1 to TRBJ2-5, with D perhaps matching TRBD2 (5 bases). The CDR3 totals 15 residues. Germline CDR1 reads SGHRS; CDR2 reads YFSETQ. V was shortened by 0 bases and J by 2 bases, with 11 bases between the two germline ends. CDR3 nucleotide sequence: TGCGCCAGCAGCTTGGGAACAGCGGAACAAGAGACCCAGTACTTC. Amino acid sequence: CASSLGTAEQETQYF. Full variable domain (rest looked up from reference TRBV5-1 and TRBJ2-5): KAGVTQTPRYLIKTRGQQVTLSCSPISGHRSVSWYQQTPGQGLQFLFEYFSETQRNKGNFPGRFSGRQFSNSRSEMNVSTLELGDSALYLCASSLGTAEQETQYFGPGTRLLVL.

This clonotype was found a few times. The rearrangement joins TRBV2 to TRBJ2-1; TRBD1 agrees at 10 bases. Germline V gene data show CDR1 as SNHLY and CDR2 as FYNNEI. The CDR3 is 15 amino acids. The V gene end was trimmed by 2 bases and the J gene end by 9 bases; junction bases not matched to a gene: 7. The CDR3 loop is CASSESGQGVFEQFF. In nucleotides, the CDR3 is TGTGCCAGCAGTGAATCTGGACAGGGGGTGTTTGAGCAGTTCTTC.

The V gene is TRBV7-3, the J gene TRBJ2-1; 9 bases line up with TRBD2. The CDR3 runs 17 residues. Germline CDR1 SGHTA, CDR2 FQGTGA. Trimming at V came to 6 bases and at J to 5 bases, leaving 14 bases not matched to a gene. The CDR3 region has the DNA TGTGCCAGCAGGTTATATACTAGCGGGTGGCGAAACAATGAGCAGTTCTTC. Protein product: CASRLYTSGWRNNEQFF. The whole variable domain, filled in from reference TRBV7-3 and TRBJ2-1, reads GAGVSQTPSNKVTEKGKYVELRCDPISGHTALYWYRQSLGQGPEFLIYFQGTGAADDSGLPNDRFFAVRPEGSVSTLKIQRTERGDSAVYLCASRLYTSGWRNNEQFFGPGTRLTVL.

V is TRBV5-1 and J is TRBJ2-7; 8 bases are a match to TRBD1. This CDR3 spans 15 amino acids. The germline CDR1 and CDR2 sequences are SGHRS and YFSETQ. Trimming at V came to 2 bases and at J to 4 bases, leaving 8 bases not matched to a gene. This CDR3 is CASSFGQGGRYEQYF. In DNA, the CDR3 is TGCGCCAGCAGCTTCGGACAGGGTGGCAGGTACGAGCAGTACTTC. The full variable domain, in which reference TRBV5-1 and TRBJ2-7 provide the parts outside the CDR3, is KAGVTQTPRYLIKTRGQQVTLSCSPISGHRSVSWYQQTPGQGLQFLFEYFSETQRNKGNFPGRFSGRQFSNSRSEMNVSTLELGDSALYLCASSFGQGGRYEQYFGPGTRLTVT.